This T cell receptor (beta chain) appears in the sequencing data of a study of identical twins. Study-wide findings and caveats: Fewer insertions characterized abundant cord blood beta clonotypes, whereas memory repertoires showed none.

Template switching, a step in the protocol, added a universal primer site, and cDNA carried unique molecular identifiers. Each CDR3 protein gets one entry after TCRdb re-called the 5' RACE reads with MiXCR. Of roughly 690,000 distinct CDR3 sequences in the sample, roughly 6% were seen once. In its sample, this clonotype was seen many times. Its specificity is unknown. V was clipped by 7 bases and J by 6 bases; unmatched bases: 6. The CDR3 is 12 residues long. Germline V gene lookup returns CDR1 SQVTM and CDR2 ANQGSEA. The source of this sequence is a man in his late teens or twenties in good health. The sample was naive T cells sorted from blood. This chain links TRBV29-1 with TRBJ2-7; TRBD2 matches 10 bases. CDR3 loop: CSAAGGPSEQYF. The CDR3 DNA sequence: TGCAGCGCAGCGGGAGGGCCATCCGAGCAGTACTTC.